A single sample is the source of the 17 T cell receptor beta chains below, sequenced in a study of T cell clonotyping in hematopoietic cell transplantation. Time point defined: recipient sample about 28 days before transplant, after cytoreduction. Assay used: immunoSEQ multiplex PCR; TCRdb lists only in-frame clones, some missing. The data hold roughly 11,000 clones, with around 90% observed a single time. The material was peripheral blood mononuclear cells, obtained before stem cell transplant. These receptors came from a woman between 35 and 50 years old with acute myeloid leukemia. Some clones in this sample may be carry-over from other donors' samples.

This chain connects TRBV29-1 to TRBJ1-4; D might be TRBD1 (6 bases). Germline V gene data show CDR1 as SQVTM and CDR2 as ANQGSEA. The V end was cut by 6 bases, the J end by 8 bases, with 22 bases between. The CDR3 covers 15 residues. The CDR3 loop reads CSVTSGGGAREKLFF. CDR3 DNA sequence: TGCAGCGTAACATCCGGAGGGGGGGCGCGGGAAAAACTGTTTTTT.

The chain joins TRBV19 to TRBJ1-1, with D unclear. Trimming stripped 2 bases from V and 8 bases from J, with 9 bases between. CDR1 LNHDA and CDR2 SQIVND come from the germline V gene (reference sequence). The CDR3 extends over 12 amino acids. As DNA, the CDR3 is TGTGCCAGTAGTATAAGGTGGCAGGAAGCTTTCTTT. Translated, it gives CASSIRWQEAFF.

CDR3 residues: CAWKAPGTGGGYTF. Here the CDR3 DNA reads TGTGCCTGGAAGGCCCCCGGGACAGGGGGCGGCTACACCTTC. The J gene is TRBJ1-2, the V gene TRBV30; TRBD1 matches at 12 bases. This CDR3 has 14 residues. Germline lookup yields CDR1 GTSNPN and CDR2 SVGIG (reference sequence). The J segment lost 8 bases and the V segment lost 4 bases, leaving 8 bases of the junction unmatched.

V usage is TRBV9 and J usage is TRBJ1-2; a weak D match, TRBD1 (5 bases). Germline values: CDR1 SGDLS, CDR2 YYNGEE. The CDR3 loop spans 15 amino acids. V lost 0 bases and J 4 bases, leaving 13 bases between the germline ends. The CDR3 DNA reads as TGTGCCAGCAGCGTAGAGGCCGGGGGGGGCTATGGCTACACCTTC. This sequence encodes CASSVEAGGGYGYTF.

The chain couples TRBV9 to TRBJ2-3; 10 nucleotides line up with TRBD1. The germline V gene encodes CDR1 SGDLS and CDR2 YYNGEE. The trim removed 4 bases at V and 5 bases at J, leaving 4 bases unmatched. The CDR3 totals 14 residues. Here the CDR3 reads CASSFGTGVDTQYF. In DNA form, the CDR3 reads TGTGCCAGCAGCTTTGGGACAGGGGTAGATACGCAGTATTTT.

This rearrangement joins TRBV19 to TRBJ1-3; D gene ambiguous. Germline CDR1 and CDR2: LNHDA and SQIVND (reference sequence). V shed 3 bases and J shed 0 bases, with 12 bases lying between them. This CDR3 comprises 16 residues. The CDR3 coding sequence is TGTGCCAGTAGTATCCAGGTCATGAGCTCTGGAAACACCATATATTTT. Its protein is CASSIQVMSSGNTIYF. Full variable domain (remainder filled in from reference TRBV19 and TRBJ1-3): DGGITQSPKYLFRKEGQNVTLSCEQNLNHDAMYWYRQDPGQGLRLIYYSQIVNDFQKGDIAEGYSVSREKKESFPLTVTSAQKNPTAFYLCASSIQVMSSGNTIYFGEGSWLTVV.

The rearrangement uses TRBV7-3 and TRBJ2-7; 11 positions agree with TRBD1. Germline assignment: CDR1 SGHTA and CDR2 FQGTGA. Trimming at V came to 5 bases and at J to 7 bases, leaving 4 bases not matched to a gene. The CDR3 sequence is 13 residues long. CDR3 bases: TGTGCCAGCAGCGCGGACAGGGGGCGTGAGCAGTACTTC. It translates to CASSADRGREQYF.

This rearrangement joins TRBV7-8 to TRBJ2-5, with TRBD2 matching 16 bases. The V and J ends lost 6 bases and 5 bases, in that order; junction bases with no gene match: 21. The CDR3 consists of 21 residues. Germline V gene sequence: CDR1 SGHVS, CDR2 FQNEAQ. CDR3: CASSRAPGSGTSGRAAETQYF. The CDR3 region has the DNA TGTGCCAGCAGTAGGGCCCCGGGGTCCGGGACTAGCGGGAGGGCCGCGGAGACCCAGTACTTC.

The chain links TRBV5-1 to TRBJ1-1, with D possibly matching TRBD1 (5 bases). Trimming removed 0 bases at V and 0 bases at J, with 15 bases between. Germline CDR1 SGHRS, CDR2 YFSETQ. This CDR3 spans 17 amino acids. CDR3 amino acids: CASSLVQFGTMNTEAFF. CDR3 in DNA: TGCGCCAGCAGCTTGGTTCAATTCGGGACTATGAACACTGAAGCTTTCTTT.

The chain links TRBV25-1 to TRBJ1-2; D gene uncertain. This CDR3 comprises 12 residues. CDR1 and CDR2 from the germline V gene are MGHDK and SYGVNS. Trimming removed 6 bases from V and 7 bases from J, with 12 bases in between. CDR3 amino acids: CASSFQDLGYTF. DNA for the CDR3: TGTGCCAGCAGCTTCCAGGATCTTGGCTACACCTTC.

This clone was found once. The chain has TRBV5-1 and TRBJ2-1, with TRBD2 matching over 10 bases. V shed 1 base, J shed 8 bases, and the junction held 6 bases outside the gene matches. The CDR3 length is 15 residues. Germline V gene data show CDR1 as SGHRS and CDR2 as YFSETQ. The CDR3 is CASSLSPSGRDEQFF. For the CDR3, the DNA is TGCGCCAGCAGCTTGTCCCCTAGCGGGAGAGATGAGCAGTTCTTC.

J is TRBJ1-6 and V is TRBV7-9; 9 nucleotides match TRBD1. V shed 3 bases and J 9 bases; nucleotides not matched to a gene: 12. CDR1 and CDR2 from the germline V gene are SEHNR and FQNEAQ (reference sequence). The CDR3 extends over 17 amino acids. The CDR3 DNA follows: TGTGCCAGCAGCTTCCATGACAGGACAGGGGTTGGTTCACCCCTCCACTTT. It codes for CASSFHDRTGVGSPLHF.

The chain links TRBV5-5 to TRBJ1-5; possibly TRBD1 for D (6 bases). Germline CDR1 reads SGHKS; CDR2 reads YYEKEE (reference sequence). Trimming took off 0 bases at V and 0 bases at J, with 7 bases between the two ends. This CDR3 is 15 amino acids long. CDR3 in DNA: TGTGCCAGCAGCTTGGGGACAGCTAGCAATCAGCCCCAGCATTTT. It translates to CASSLGTASNQPQHF. Based on the CDR3 plus reference TRBV5-5 and TRBJ1-5, the full variable domain is DAGVTQSPTHLIKTRGQQVTLRCSPISGHKSVSWYQQVLGQGPQFIFQYYEKEERGRGNFPDRFSARQFPNYSSELNVNALLLGDSALYLCASSLGTASNQPQHFGDGTRLSIL.

The chain joins TRBV11-2 to TRBJ2-1; D gene ambiguous. The CDR3 has 15 amino acids. Trimming took off 5 bases at V and 6 bases at J, with 17 bases between the two ends. Germline V gives CDR1 SGHAT, CDR2 FQNNGV. The CDR3 spells CASSPDTSKANEQFF. The CDR3 DNA reads TGTGCCAGCAGCCCTGACACCAGTAAAGCCAATGAGCAGTTCTTC.

V usage is TRBV20-1 and J usage is TRBJ2-5; 8 bases agree with TRBD2. Trimming took 7 bases from V and 5 from J; bases not matched to a gene: 3. The length of the CDR3 is 11 residues. Germline-derived CDR1 and CDR2 are DFQATT and SNEGSKA (reference sequence). DNA for the CDR3: TGCAGTGTGGCTAGCGGGGAGACCCAGTACTTC. Translated: CSVASGETQYF.

This clone was counted only a few times. CDR3 nucleotide sequence: TGTGCCAGCAGTTGGGGCCCGTTTCGGGAAAAACTGTTTTTT. Translating gives CASSWGPFREKLFF. V usage is TRBV27 and J usage is TRBJ1-4, with D perhaps matching TRBD1 (5 bases). The length of the CDR3 is 14 residues. The ends were cut back, 4 bases at V and 8 bases at J, with 14 bases in the middle. Germline CDR1 and CDR2: MNHEY and SMNVEV (reference sequence).

This chain connects TRBV20-1 to TRBJ2-5; D uncertain. V gave up 5 bases and J gave up 5 bases, with 9 bases separating them. Looked up from germline, CDR1 is DFQATT and CDR2 is SNEGSKA (reference sequence). This CDR3 is built from 11 residues. CDR3 protein: CSAAPGETQYF. The CDR3 coding sequence is TGCAGTGCTGCTCCCGGGGAGACCCAGTACTTC.